The 4 T cell receptor beta chains given below trace back to one sample, sequenced in a study of CD8 T cells in ankylosing spondylitis. Via MiXCR, TCRdb re-called the 5' RACE reads, giving one row per CDR3 protein. The table records under 250,000 distinct CDR3 sequences, more than 25% of them present only once. Sequenced input: blood, either unsorted or a sorted T cell fraction (not recorded which). The source of these receptors is a male donor with ankylosing spondylitis or in good health (not recorded which).

This clonotype was counted ten times or more. The chain is built from TRBV10-3 and TRBJ1-1, with unresolved D. V was cut by 6 bases and J by 0 bases, with 20 bases left in between. The CDR3 covers 17 residues. The germline gives CDR1 ENHRY, CDR2 SYGVKD. The CDR3 spells CAIRAAGGVLMNTEAFF. CDR3 sequence (DNA): TGTGCCATCAGAGCGGCGGGCGGGGTCCTAATGAACACTGAAGCTTTCTTT.

On this clonotype itself: A much bigger clone sits one base away, suggesting this may be a read error. This rearrangement joins TRBV7-6 to TRBJ2-5; TRBD2 might be the D (6 bases). Germline-derived CDR1 and CDR2 are SGHVS and FNYEAQ. This CDR3 is built from 15 residues. The CDR3 DNA reads as TGTGGCAGCAGCTTAGCGGAGTTCAACCAAGAGACCCAGTACTTC. Its translation: CGSSLAEFNQETQYF.

This clonotype has a single count. The V and J genes are TRBV20-1 and TRBJ1-6, with a possible D match to TRBD1 (5 bases). V was pared by 1 base and J by 0 bases, with 10 bases between. This CDR3 spans 16 amino acids. Germline CDR1 is DFQATT and CDR2 is SNEGSKA (reference sequence). The CDR3 DNA is TGCAGTGCTAGAGGCCGACAGAGCTCCTATAATTCACCCCTCCACTTT. It specifies CSARGRQSSYNSPLHF.

The V and J genes are TRBV5-1 and TRBJ1-1; 8 nucleotides align to TRBD1. The CDR3 is 16 amino acids. Trimming took 0 bases from V and 1 from J; bases not matched to a gene: 5. From germline, CDR1 is SGHRS and CDR2 YFSETQ. The CDR3, as DNA: TGCGCCAGCAGCTTGGCGGACAGGGTTGGGAACACTGAAGCTTTCTTT. This sequence encodes CASSLADRVGNTEAFF.